Given below is one T cell receptor (beta chain) in context. Trimming took 1 base from V and 9 from J, leaving 12 bases between them. This CDR3 is 13 amino acids long. CDR1 and CDR2 from the germline V gene are GTSNPN and SVGIG (reference sequence). This sample is drawn from a study of blood T cell repertoires in COVID-19. At the level of the study: From the United States, Italy and Spain came samples of acute and convalescent COVID-19.

Authors' data handling: For nucleated cells, counts were estimated from reference gene primer amplification. Sequencing was performed with immunoSEQ multiplex PCR; in TCRdb, only in-frame clones are kept and a portion is missing. Clonal size and the V and J genes are those of that table, whereas D and trimming came from the DNA. The table has some 46,000 clones, over 75% seen once. The TCR originated in a woman in her fifties or sixties with acute or convalescent COVID-19. The sequenced sample was peripheral blood. This chain connects TRBV30 to TRBJ2-2; D gene uncertain. Here the CDR3 DNA reads TGTGCCTGGAGTGACGGAGAGTACCGGGAGCTGTTTTTT. Translation gives CAWSDGEYRELFF.